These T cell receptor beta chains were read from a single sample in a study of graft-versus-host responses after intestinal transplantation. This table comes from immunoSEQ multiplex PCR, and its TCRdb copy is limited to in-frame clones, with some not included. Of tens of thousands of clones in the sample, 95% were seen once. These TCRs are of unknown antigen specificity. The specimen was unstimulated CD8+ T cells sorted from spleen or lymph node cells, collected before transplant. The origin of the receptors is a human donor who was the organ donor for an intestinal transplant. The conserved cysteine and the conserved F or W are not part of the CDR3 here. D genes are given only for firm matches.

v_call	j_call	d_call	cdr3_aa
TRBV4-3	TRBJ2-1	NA	ASSQGTGTLLNEQF
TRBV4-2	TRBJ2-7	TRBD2	ASSQLTSGGEQYEQY
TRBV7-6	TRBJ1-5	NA	ASSATPGRNNQPQH
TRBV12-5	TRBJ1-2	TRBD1	ASGGDRGISYGYT
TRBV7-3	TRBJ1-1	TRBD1	ASSLTGTEAF
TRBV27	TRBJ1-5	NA	ASSLSNQPQH
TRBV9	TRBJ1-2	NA	ASSAPAGDGYT
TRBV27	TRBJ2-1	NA	ASSQGPEQF
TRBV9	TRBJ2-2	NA	ASSVYLATGELF
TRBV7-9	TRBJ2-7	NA	ASTTGFNEQY
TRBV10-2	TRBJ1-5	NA	ASNSGPVGGSNQPQH
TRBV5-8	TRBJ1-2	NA	ASSLAYGEPGYT
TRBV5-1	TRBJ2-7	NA	ASSFSTLYEQY
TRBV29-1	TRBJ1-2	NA	SVVLGGTYGYT
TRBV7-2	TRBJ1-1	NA	ASTARATWGTEAF
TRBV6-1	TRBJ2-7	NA	ASSEGRGAAYEQY
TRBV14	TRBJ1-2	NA	ASSPIANYGYT
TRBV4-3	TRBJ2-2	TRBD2	ASSQDLGLAGTGELF
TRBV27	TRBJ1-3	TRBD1	ASRSGTAPGNTIY
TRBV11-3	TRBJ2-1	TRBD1	ASSLDGTEYNEQF
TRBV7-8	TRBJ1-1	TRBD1	ASSLAGYRGDTEAF
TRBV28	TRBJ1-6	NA	ASTWSGGNQSPLH
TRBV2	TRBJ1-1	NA	ASSVGLPTEAF
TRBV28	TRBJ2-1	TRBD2	ASSLLAGYNEQF